Listed here are 25 T cell receptor beta chains from one sample, sequenced in a study of blood T cells in healthy people across ages (dated by TCRdb to 2015 to 2017). Libraries came from 5' RACE. TCRdb shows the sequencer as Illumina HiSeq 2500. A second roughly 6 to 11 cycle PCR used a sample-barcoded 5' primer and a J-beta primer mix. The public reads were reprocessed in TCRdb via fastp at Q25 and MiXCR, keeping in-frame beta chains. Rows merge per CDR3 protein into single entries with the most common DNA and genes. The sample table contains around 940,000 distinct CDR3 sequences; only one count was recorded for around 54% of them. About a fifth of the sample goes to the ten largest clones. The sequenced sample consisted of blood. Receptors were obtained from a woman in her sixties in good health.

The chain is built from TRBV6-6 and TRBJ1-2, with 9 bases matching TRBD1. This CDR3 is 15 amino acids long. Germline V gives CDR1 MNHNY, CDR2 SVGAGI (reference sequence). The J segment lost 8 bases and the V segment lost 7 bases, leaving 14 bases of the junction unmatched. The chain's CDR3 is CASTEGDRARIGYTF. CDR3 coding DNA: TGTGCCAGCACCGAAGGGGACAGGGCTCGAATCGGCTACACCTTC.

The rearrangement links TRBV5-1 to TRBJ2-7; a possible D gene is TRBD1 (5 bases). Germline V gene sequence: CDR1 SGHRS, CDR2 YFSETQ. V was pared by 0 bases and J by 2 bases, with 15 bases between. The CDR3 spans 16 residues. CDR3 sequence: CASSLALTVTTYEQYF. The CDR3 coding sequence is TGCGCCAGCAGCTTGGCCCTGACAGTGACAACCTACGAGCAGTACTTC.

This clonotype was counted once. The chain employs TRBV12-3 or TRBV12-4 and TRBJ1-5, with 7 bases aligning to TRBD1. The CDR3 runs 14 residues. V shed 6 bases and J 5 bases; nucleotides not matched to a gene: 7. The CDR3 region is CASRETGSDQPQHF. In DNA, the CDR3 is TGTGCCAGCAGAGAGACAGGGTCCGATCAGCCCCAGCATTTT.

The rearrangement links TRBV27 to TRBJ2-1; 9 nucleotides match TRBD1. Germline CDR1 MNHEY, CDR2 SMNVEV (reference sequence). The CDR3 consists of 18 residues. Unmatched junction bases numbered 15, after V lost 5 bases and J lost 4 bases. The CDR3 DNA follows: TGTGCCAGCAGTCTAACCCCTTTCGACAGGGGGGGATACAATGAGCAGTTCTTC. Protein product: CASSLTPFDRGGYNEQFF.

This clonotype was counted a few times. The V gene is TRBV20-1, the J gene TRBJ1-2; D unclear. This CDR3 contains 12 residues. V was clipped by 6 bases and J by 0 bases, with 8 bases between them. Germline values: CDR1 DFQATT, CDR2 SNEGSKA (reference sequence). DNA of the CDR3: TGCAGTGCGGGGTCAACTAACTATGGCTACACCTTC. Its protein product is CSAGSTNYGYTF.

The chain is built from TRBV24-1 and TRBJ2-5; 7 bases match TRBD2. The trim removed 2 bases at V and 4 bases at J, leaving 9 bases unmatched. In germline, CDR1 is KGHDR, CDR2 SFDVKD. The CDR3 extends over 16 amino acids. CDR3: CATSDSDRGVGETQYF. The CDR3 coding sequence is TGTGCCACCAGTGATTCTGATCGGGGGGTCGGAGAGACCCAGTACTTC.

The chain links TRBV28 to TRBJ2-1; TRBD2 aligns across 12 bases. The CDR3 has 16 amino acids. CDR1 and CDR2 (germline): MDHEN, SYDVKM. V was clipped by 4 bases and J by 4 bases; unmatched bases: 5. Here the CDR3 DNA reads TGTGCCAGCAGTTCAGGACTAGCGGGATATTACAATGAGCAGTTCTTC. It codes for CASSSGLAGYYNEQFF.

The table lists this clonotype with a few counts. The V and J genes are TRBV10-3 and TRBJ2-5; 7 nucleotides match TRBD1. Trimming cost V 7 bases and J 2 bases; bases outside gene matches: 1. This CDR3 region has 12 residues. CDR1 ENHRY and CDR2 SYGVKD come from the germline V gene. Here the CDR3 reads CAIKGQQETQYF. CDR3 sequence (DNA): TGTGCCATCAAGGGACAGCAAGAGACCCAGTACTTC.

The chain recombines TRBV5-1 with TRBJ2-5, with 12 bases identical to TRBD1. V trimming: 3 bases; J trimming: 5 bases; junction bases outside the gene matches: 2. From germline, CDR1 is SGHRS and CDR2 YFSETQ. The CDR3 has 14 residues. CDR3 sequence reads: CASSSGQGAETQYF. CDR3 nucleotide sequence: TGCGCCAGCAGCTCGGGACAGGGGGCCGAGACCCAGTACTTC.

The rearrangement joins TRBV7-2 to TRBJ1-5; TRBD1 matches 8 bases. CDR1 is SGHTA and CDR2 is FQGNSA in the germline V gene. This CDR3 spans 15 amino acids. V lost 3 bases and J lost 3; bases outside the gene matches: 4. The CDR3 DNA follows: TGTGCCAGCAGCTTGGAGACAGGGGCCAATCAGCCCCAGCATTTT. Its translation: CASSLETGANQPQHF.

This clonotype showed up just a few times. The V and J genes are TRBV4-1 and TRBJ2-2; no firm D call. This CDR3 has 16 amino acids. Trimming pared 6 bases from V and 4 bases from J, leaving 18 bases between. Germline-derived CDR1 and CDR2 are MGHRA and YSYEKL. The CDR3 DNA reads TGCGCCAGCAGAGGCGACGGATTCTTTACCACCGGGGAGCTGTTTTTT. Protein: CASRGDGFFTTGELFF.

This clonotype was recorded a few times. The J gene is TRBJ2-7, the V gene TRBV18, with 7 bases identical to TRBD1. Germline V CDR1 and CDR2: KGHSH, LQKENI. The CDR3 runs to 14 residues. Unmatched junction bases numbered 9, after V lost 4 bases and J lost 6 bases. The CDR3 sequence: CASSLGTAAGEQYF. CDR3 DNA: TGTGCCAGCTCACTGGGGACAGCGGCGGGCGAGCAGTACTTC.

V usage is TRBV5-1 and J usage is TRBJ2-5; D is unresolved. The CDR3 covers 17 residues. From germline, CDR1 is SGHRS and CDR2 YFSETQ. Between the trimmed V and J ends, which lost 0 bases and 5 bases, there was a span of 20 bases. The CDR3 spells CASSLGPQVKALETQYF. DNA of the CDR3: TGCGCCAGCAGCTTGGGTCCCCAGGTGAAGGCGTTGGAGACCCAGTACTTC.

This clonotype was counted a single time. This sequence joins TRBV18 and TRBJ2-4; D not certain. The CDR3 length is 14 residues. Per germline, CDR1 KGHSH and CDR2 LQKENI. Deletions cut 1 base from V and 6 bases from J, with 10 bases between. The DNA for the CDR3 is TGTGCCAGCTCACCACAAGGCAGCCCAAACATTCAGTACTTC. Translating it yields CASSPQGSPNIQYF.

Worth noting for this clonotype: One junction end disagrees with the germline gene, perhaps due to a read error. The rearrangement links TRBV11-2 to TRBJ1-2, with 8 positions matching TRBD1. This CDR3 contains 12 residues. Germline V gene lookup returns CDR1 SGHAT and CDR2 FQNNGV. CDR3 sequence: CAGSLLRTGHTF. The CDR3 DNA reads TGTGCCGGCAGCTTACTAAGGACAGGGCACACCTTC.

The chain recombines TRBV7-2 with TRBJ1-5; the D gene is possibly TRBD1 (5 bases). V shed 3 bases and J shed 8 bases, with 14 bases lying between them. CDR1 is SGHTA, CDR2 FQGNSA, per germline. The length of the CDR3 is 14 residues. CDR3 in amino acids: CASSLGPRREPQHF. The CDR3 DNA is TGTGCCAGCAGCTTGGGACCTAGGAGGGAGCCCCAGCATTTT.

V is TRBV7-8 and J is TRBJ1-1, with D hard to call. V was clipped by 4 bases and J by 2 bases, with 11 bases between them. The CDR3 consists of 14 residues. Germline V gene sequence: CDR1 SGHVS, CDR2 FQNEAQ. CDR3 region: CASSSARTNTEAFF. The CDR3 DNA follows: TGTGCCAGCAGCTCTGCTCGGACCAACACTGAAGCTTTCTTT.

This sequence joins TRBV6-1 and TRBJ2-7; 10 bases are a match to TRBD1. Germline assignment: CDR1 MNHNS and CDR2 SASEGT. The trim removed 6 bases at V and 6 bases at J, leaving 17 bases unmatched. This CDR3 is built from 17 residues. The CDR3 DNA reads TGTGCCAGCAGAGGATGGGAAACCGGGACAGGGGTGGGCGAGCAGTACTTC. This gives the protein CASRGWETGTGVGEQYF.

The rearrangement uses TRBV7-2 and TRBJ2-3; D is perhaps TRBD2 (6 bases). The V and J ends lost 1 base and 5 bases respectively, with 13 bases between them. The CDR3 covers 15 residues. In germline, CDR1 is SGHTA, CDR2 FQGNSA. CDR3 nucleotide sequence: TGTGCCAGCAGCTTAGTTCCGGGAGTGCGAGATACGCAGTATTTT. Protein: CASSLVPGVRDTQYF.

J is TRBJ2-1 and V is TRBV20-1, with 9 bases matching TRBD2. The germline CDR1 and CDR2 sequences are DFQATT and SNEGSKA (reference sequence). This CDR3 contains 16 residues. With 6 bases clipped from V and 0 bases from J, the junction kept 9 bases outside the gene matches. The CDR3 spells CSAPIAGVSSYNEQFF. The CDR3 nucleotides read TGCAGTGCGCCAATAGCGGGAGTCAGCTCCTACAATGAGCAGTTCTTC.

The genes are TRBV11-1 and TRBJ2-5, with D hard to call. The ends were cut back, 0 bases at V and 2 bases at J, with 10 bases in the middle. The CDR3 length is 15 residues. Germline CDR1 is SGHAT and CDR2 is FQDESV (reference sequence). CDR3: CASSLAPPGQETQYF. CDR3 bases: TGTGCCAGCAGCTTAGCCCCCCCGGGTCAAGAGACCCAGTACTTC. Based on the CDR3 plus reference TRBV11-1 and TRBJ2-5, the full variable domain is EAEVAQSPRYKITEKSQAVAFWCDPISGHATLYWYRQILGQGPELLVQFQDESVVDDSQLPKDRFSAERLKGVDSTLKIQPAELGDSAMYLCASSLAPPGQETQYFGPGTRLLVL.

The chain couples TRBV5-1 to TRBJ2-1; 8 nucleotides match TRBD1. The CDR3 sequence is 18 residues long. J was trimmed by 6 bases and V by 2 bases; bases with no gene match: 16. Germline V CDR1 and CDR2: SGHRS, YFSETQ. The chain's CDR3 is CASSLGGQVMVRINEQFF. CDR3 in DNA: TGCGCCAGCAGCTTAGGGGGACAGGTTATGGTTCGGATCAATGAGCAGTTCTTC.

In regard to this clonotype: Given a much more abundant clone one base away, this may be a read error. The J gene is TRBJ2-7, the V gene TRBV27; 7 nucleotides align to TRBD2. This CDR3 comprises 13 residues. The germline CDR1 and CDR2 sequences are MNHEY and SMNVEV (reference sequence). V lost 5 bases, J lost 3 bases, and 4 bases stayed unmatched. The CDR3 DNA reads TGTGCCAGCAGTGTGGGAGGGGACTACGAGCAGTACTTC. The encoded protein is CASSVGGDYEQYF.

Only a few counts were recorded for this clonotype. This rearrangement joins TRBV28 to TRBJ2-7; D is uncertain. V was clipped by 4 bases and J by 4 bases, with 11 bases between them. This CDR3 has 13 amino acids. Per the germline V gene, CDR1 is MDHEN and CDR2 is SYDVKM. The DNA for the CDR3 is TGTGCCAGCAGTTCCGGCGGAAAATACGAGCAGTACTTC. It translates to CASSSGGKYEQYF.

This clonotype came up a few times. The chain carries TRBV10-2 and TRBJ1-1; D perhaps matches TRBD1 (6 bases). The germline V gene encodes CDR1 WSHSY and CDR2 SAAADI. The CDR3 length is 15 residues. Trimming pared 4 bases from V and 1 base from J, leaving 13 bases between. In DNA, the CDR3 is TGCGCCAGCAGTGTCCAGGGGTCCCCGAACACTGAAGCTTTCTTT. Protein: CASSVQGSPNTEAFF.